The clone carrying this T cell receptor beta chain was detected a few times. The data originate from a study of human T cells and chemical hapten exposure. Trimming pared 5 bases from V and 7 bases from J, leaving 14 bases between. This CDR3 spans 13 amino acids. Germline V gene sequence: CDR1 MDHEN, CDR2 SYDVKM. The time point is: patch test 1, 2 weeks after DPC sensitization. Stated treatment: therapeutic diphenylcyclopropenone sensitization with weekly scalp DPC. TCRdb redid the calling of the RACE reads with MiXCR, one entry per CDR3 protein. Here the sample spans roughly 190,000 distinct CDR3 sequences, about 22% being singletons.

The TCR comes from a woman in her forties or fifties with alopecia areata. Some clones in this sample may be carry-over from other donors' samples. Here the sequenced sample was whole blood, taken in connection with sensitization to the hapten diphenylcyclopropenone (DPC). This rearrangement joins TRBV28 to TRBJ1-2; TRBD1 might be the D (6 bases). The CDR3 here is CASSPPGARGYTF. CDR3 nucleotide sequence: TGTGCCAGCAGTCCCCCAGGGGCTCGTGGCTACACCTTC.